The entry below gives a single T cell receptor beta chain sequence along with its context. This entry is derived from a study of blood T cell repertoires in COVID-19. Study-level information: There were acute and convalescent COVID-19 samples, and they came from the United States, Italy and Spain. PBMCs, B-cell-depleted T cells, or T cells provided the cDNA or gDNA that made up the material.

The V end lost 5 bases, the J end lost 0 bases, and 12 bases lay between the germline ends. The CDR3 totals 15 residues. Germline loops: CDR1 SGHTA, CDR2 FQGNSA. Produced via immunoSEQ multiplex PCR; TCRdb's table is partial and in-frame only. The table lists over 300,000 clones, 88% of them singletons. Participants came from some 26 US areas, aged roughly 18 to 89 years. Each participant's cohort was designated according to participant-reported clinical history. V usage is TRBV7-2 and J usage is TRBJ2-3; D gene ambiguous. The receptor's source is a woman between 25 and 40 years old with acute COVID-19. Sequencing input: PBMCs or T cells enriched from blood (not recorded which). The CDR3 loop reads CASSPEQISTDTQYF. As DNA, the CDR3 is TGTGCCAGCAGCCCTGAACAGATTAGCACAGATACGCAGTATTTT.